This T cell receptor (beta chain) was retrieved from a study of cytomegalovirus exposure and HLA in healthy donors. The ends were cut back, 1 base at V and 4 bases at J, with 12 bases in the middle. The CDR3 runs to 15 residues. CDR1 SGHTS and CDR2 YDEGEE come from the germline V gene. Primers included in the PCR were 60 Vbeta and 13 Jbeta primers. TCRdb's table, derived via immunoSEQ multiplex PCR, lists solely in-frame clones and lacks some. The table counts over 100,000 clones; about 1.5% lies in the top ten. The sequenced material came from PBMCs. The V and J genes are TRBV5-8 and TRBJ2-1, with a tentative D call TRBD1 (6 bases). The TCR originated in a middle-aged woman in good health and CMV-seropositive. The CDR3 DNA follows: TGTGCCAGCAGCTTGTCAGGGGATTATTACAATGAGCAGTTCTTC. It codes for CASSLSGDYYNEQFF.